Below are 14 T cell receptor beta chains sequenced from a single sample in a study of blood T cells in healthy people across ages. It was with a sample-barcoded 5' primer and a J-beta primer mix that a second PCR of about 7 to 12 cycles was run. TCRdb fed the 5' RACE reads into MiXCR, producing one record per CDR3 protein. Seen here are almost 800,000 distinct CDR3 sequences, 58% observed once, and the top ten hold roughly 20%. Sequenced input: blood. The origin of the receptors is a man aged 30-40 years in good health.

The table lists this clonotype with a few counts. This chain joins TRBV2 and TRBJ2-7, with D perhaps assigned TRBD1 or TRBD2 (5 bases each). Germline lookup yields CDR1 SNHLY and CDR2 FYNNEI. The CDR3 totals 12 residues. The ends were cut back, 7 bases at V and 5 bases at J, with 12 bases in the middle. The CDR3 DNA follows: TGTGCCAGCATGTGGGGACGCCACGAGCAGTACTTC. It is translated as CASMWGRHEQYF.

J is TRBJ2-1 and V is TRBV29-1; tentatively, D is TRBD1 (7 bases). This CDR3 spans 15 amino acids. Germline V gives CDR1 SQVTM, CDR2 ANQGSEA. V lost 7 bases, J lost 7 bases, and 23 bases lay in between. This CDR3 is CSGDAGGTSRNEQFF. Written as DNA, the CDR3 is TGCAGCGGGGACGCAGGGGGGACGTCTCGTAATGAGCAGTTCTTC.

This clonotype was detected only a few times. V and J are TRBV7-2 and TRBJ2-5; no clear D gene. Germline V gene sequence: CDR1 SGHTA, CDR2 FQGNSA. This CDR3 region has 12 residues. Trimming removed 1 base from V and 9 bases from J, with 9 bases in between. The chain's CDR3 is CASSLVGRPQYF. Written as DNA, the CDR3 is TGTGCCAGCAGCTTAGTGGGTAGGCCCCAGTACTTC.

J is TRBJ1-1 and V is TRBV7-2; D call uncertain. Germline loops: CDR1 SGHTA, CDR2 FQGNSA. The CDR3 has 12 residues. Trimming left V 4 bases short and J 6 bases short, with 9 bases between. The CDR3: CASSYREAEAFF. The CDR3 nucleotides read TGTGCCAGCAGCTACCGGGAAGCTGAAGCTTTCTTT.

The gene calls are TRBV11-3 and TRBJ1-6, with D unresolved. The CDR3 length is 13 residues. With 2 bases removed from V and 8 bases from J, the gap between germline ends came to 7 bases. The V gene's germline CDR1 is SGHNT and CDR2 YENEEA. The chain's CDR3 is CASSLNSDSPLHF. The CDR3 DNA is TGTGCCAGCAGCTTAAATAGTGATTCACCCCTCCACTTT.

The chain joins TRBV9 to TRBJ2-7; no clear D. This CDR3 has 12 residues. Germline lookup yields CDR1 SGDLS and CDR2 YYNGEE. With 0 bases removed from V and 6 bases from J, the gap between germline ends came to 7 bases. The CDR3 reads CASSVEGSEQYF. CDR3 DNA: TGTGCCAGCAGCGTAGAAGGAAGCGAGCAGTACTTC.

The chain has TRBV5-1 and TRBJ2-7; 10 bases agree with TRBD2. Germline-derived CDR1 and CDR2 are SGHRS and YFSETQ. CDR3 length equals 18 residues. Trimming cost V 0 bases and J 3 bases; bases outside gene matches: 12. CDR3 DNA sequence: TGCGCCAGCAGCTTGGCCGATTTTAGCGGACTAGCGGACTACGAGCAGTACTTC. Its translation is CASSLADFSGLADYEQYF.

This clonotype was seen only a few times. The chain links TRBV7-2 to TRBJ2-7; D not certain. The V gene lost 0 bases and the J gene lost 0 bases, with 18 bases spanning the gap. The germline V gene encodes CDR1 SGHTA and CDR2 FQGNSA. The CDR3 length is 18 residues. This CDR3 reads CASSLAPAGPTVSYEQYF. Written as DNA, the CDR3 is TGTGCCAGCAGCTTAGCCCCTGCCGGGCCGACCGTCTCCTACGAGCAGTACTTC.

This rearrangement joins TRBV20-1 to TRBJ2-7, with 15 bases aligning to TRBD2. CDR3 length equals 17 residues. CDR1 and CDR2 (germline): DFQATT, SNEGSKA (reference sequence). Losses at the gene ends were 3 bases for V and 1 base for J; bases not matched to a gene: 7. This CDR3 is CSARGGLAGGSSYEQYF. The CDR3 coding sequence is TGCAGTGCTAGGGGAGGACTAGCGGGAGGGTCGTCCTACGAGCAGTACTTC.

The V call is TRBV3-1, the J call TRBJ1-2, with 9 bases aligning to TRBD1. Per germline, CDR1 LGHDT and CDR2 YNNKEL (reference sequence). This CDR3 has 15 residues. With V trimmed by 4 bases and J by 1 base, 4 bases remained unmatched. The CDR3 bases are TGTGCCAGCAGCCTGCGGACAGGGGTTAACTATGGCTACACCTTC. Residues: CASSLRTGVNYGYTF.

The J gene is TRBJ2-1, the V gene TRBV27; 9 nucleotides line up with TRBD1. Germline V gene data show CDR1 as MNHEY and CDR2 as SMNVEV (reference sequence). The CDR3 contains 14 residues. J was trimmed by 8 bases and V by 1 base; bases with no gene match: 3. CDR3 sequence: CASSLLQGAYEQFF. The CDR3 DNA sequence: TGTGCCAGCAGTTTATTACAGGGGGCTTATGAGCAGTTCTTC.

The J gene is TRBJ2-4, the V gene TRBV2, with 10 bases that match TRBD2. The J call is in doubt because the DNA end fits TRBJ2-7 better. CDR1 is SNHLY, CDR2 FYNNEI, per germline. The CDR3 length is 14 residues. CDR3 coding DNA: TGTGCCAGCAAAATAGGACTAGCGGTACACGAGCAGTACTTC. This sequence encodes CASKIGLAVHEQYF.

V is TRBV12-3 or TRBV12-4 and J is TRBJ2-1; TRBD2 matches at 8 bases. The CDR3 has 14 residues. V shed 7 bases, J shed 8 bases, and the junction held 10 bases outside the gene matches. The CDR3 reads CASTIQSGGDEQFF. The CDR3 DNA reads TGTGCCAGCACCATCCAATCCGGGGGGGATGAGCAGTTCTTC.

This chain joins TRBV5-5 and TRBJ2-5, with D unresolved. This CDR3 contains 14 residues. Trimming took 1 base from V and 4 from J, leaving 11 bases between them. Per germline, CDR1 SGHKS and CDR2 YYEKEE (reference sequence). The CDR3 region is CASSLLQRRETQYF. CDR3 nucleotides: TGTGCCAGCAGCTTGCTACAGCGCAGAGAGACCCAGTACTTC.